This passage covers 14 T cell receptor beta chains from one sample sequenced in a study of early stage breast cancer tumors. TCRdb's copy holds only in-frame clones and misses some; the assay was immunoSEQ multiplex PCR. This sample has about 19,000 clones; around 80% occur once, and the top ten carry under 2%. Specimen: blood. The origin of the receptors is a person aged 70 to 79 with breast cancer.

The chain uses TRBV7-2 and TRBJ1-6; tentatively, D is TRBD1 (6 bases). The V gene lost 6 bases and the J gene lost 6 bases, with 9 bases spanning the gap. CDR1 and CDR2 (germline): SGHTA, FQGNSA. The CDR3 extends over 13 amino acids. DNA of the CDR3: TGTGCCAGCAGTGGACAGAGTAATTCACCCCTCCACTTT. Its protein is CASSGQSNSPLHF.

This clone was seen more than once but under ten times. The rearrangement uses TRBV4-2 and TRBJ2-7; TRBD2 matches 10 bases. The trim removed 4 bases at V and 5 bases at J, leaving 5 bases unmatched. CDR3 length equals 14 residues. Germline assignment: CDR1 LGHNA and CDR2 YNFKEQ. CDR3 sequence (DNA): TGTGCCAGCAGCCTGGGACTAGCGTCCCACGAGCAGTACTTC. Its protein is CASSLGLASHEQYF.

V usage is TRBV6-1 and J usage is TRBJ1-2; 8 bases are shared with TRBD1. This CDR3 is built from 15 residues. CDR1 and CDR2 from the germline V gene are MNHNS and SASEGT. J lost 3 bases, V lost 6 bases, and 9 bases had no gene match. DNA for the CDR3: TGTGCCAGCAGGTTAGGGGACAGGTTCGACTATGGCTACACCTTC. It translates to CASRLGDRFDYGYTF.

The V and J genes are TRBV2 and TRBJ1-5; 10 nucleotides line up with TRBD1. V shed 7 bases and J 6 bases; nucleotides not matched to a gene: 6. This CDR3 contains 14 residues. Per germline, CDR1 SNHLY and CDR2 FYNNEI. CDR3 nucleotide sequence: TGTGCCAGCAACCTGGGACAGGGGCCTCAGCCCCAGCATTTT. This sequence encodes CASNLGQGPQPQHF.

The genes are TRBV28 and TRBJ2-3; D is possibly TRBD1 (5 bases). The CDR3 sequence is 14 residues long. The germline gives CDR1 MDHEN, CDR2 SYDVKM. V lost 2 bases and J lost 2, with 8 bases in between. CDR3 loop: CASSLQGSTDTQYF. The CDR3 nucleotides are TGTGCCAGCAGTTTACAGGGATCCACAGATACGCAGTATTTT.

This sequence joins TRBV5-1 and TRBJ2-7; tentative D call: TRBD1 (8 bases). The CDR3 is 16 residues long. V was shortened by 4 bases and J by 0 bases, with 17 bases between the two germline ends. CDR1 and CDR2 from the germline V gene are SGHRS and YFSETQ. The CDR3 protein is CASSLGGTGYSYEQYF. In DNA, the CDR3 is TGCGCCAGCAGCCTCGGGGGGACAGGTTACTCCTACGAGCAGTACTTC.

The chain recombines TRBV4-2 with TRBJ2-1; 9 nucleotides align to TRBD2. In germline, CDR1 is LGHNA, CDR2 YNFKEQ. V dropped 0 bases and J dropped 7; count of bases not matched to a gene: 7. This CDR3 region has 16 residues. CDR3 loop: CASSQEPGLAMNEQFF. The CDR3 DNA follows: TGTGCCAGCAGCCAAGAACCCGGACTAGCGATGAATGAGCAGTTCTTC.

CDR3 in amino acids: CASSQEIWETQYF. CDR3 coding DNA: TGTGCCAGCAGTCAGGAAATTTGGGAGACCCAGTACTTC. The rearrangement links TRBV27 to TRBJ2-5; unclear D gene. Germline V gene lookup returns CDR1 MNHEY and CDR2 SMNVEV (reference sequence). The CDR3 is 13 residues long. Trimming pared 5 bases from V and 5 bases from J, leaving 12 bases between.

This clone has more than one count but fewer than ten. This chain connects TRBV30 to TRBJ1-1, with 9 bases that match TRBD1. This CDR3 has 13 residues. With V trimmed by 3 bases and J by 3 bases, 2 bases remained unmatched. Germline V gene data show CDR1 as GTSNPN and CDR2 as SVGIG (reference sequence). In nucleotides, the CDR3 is TGTGCCTGGAGCGACAGGGGGGACACTGAAGCTTTCTTT. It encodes CAWSDRGDTEAFF.

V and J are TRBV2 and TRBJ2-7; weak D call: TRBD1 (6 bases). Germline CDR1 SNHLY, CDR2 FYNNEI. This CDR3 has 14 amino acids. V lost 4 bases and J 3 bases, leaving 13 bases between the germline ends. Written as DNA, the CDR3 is TGTGCCAGCAGTGGTCAGGGGAGTATCTACGAGCAGTACTTC. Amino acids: CASSGQGSIYEQYF.

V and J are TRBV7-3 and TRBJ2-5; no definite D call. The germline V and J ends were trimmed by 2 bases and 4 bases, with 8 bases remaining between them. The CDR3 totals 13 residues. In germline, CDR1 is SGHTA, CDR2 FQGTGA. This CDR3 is CASSLGARETQYF. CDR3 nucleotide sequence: TGTGCCAGCAGCTTAGGCGCTAGAGAGACCCAGTACTTC.

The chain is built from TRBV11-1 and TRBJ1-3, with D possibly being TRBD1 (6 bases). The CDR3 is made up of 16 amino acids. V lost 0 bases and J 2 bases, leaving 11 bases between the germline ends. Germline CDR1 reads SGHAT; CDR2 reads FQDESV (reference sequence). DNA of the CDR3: TGTGCCAGCAGCTTAGCGGGGGCGCCAGCTGGAAACACCATATATTTT. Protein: CASSLAGAPAGNTIYF. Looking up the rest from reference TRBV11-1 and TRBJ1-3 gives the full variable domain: EAEVAQSPRYKITEKSQAVAFWCDPISGHATLYWYRQILGQGPELLVQFQDESVVDDSQLPKDRFSAERLKGVDSTLKIQPAELGDSAMYLCASSLAGAPAGNTIYFGEGSWLTVV.

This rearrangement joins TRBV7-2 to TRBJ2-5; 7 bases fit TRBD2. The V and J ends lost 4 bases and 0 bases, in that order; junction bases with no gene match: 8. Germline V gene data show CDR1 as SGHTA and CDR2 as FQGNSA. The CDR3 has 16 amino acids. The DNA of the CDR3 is TGTGCCAGCAGCTGGCCTGGGAGGGAGAACCAAGAGACCCAGTACTTC. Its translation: CASSWPGRENQETQYF. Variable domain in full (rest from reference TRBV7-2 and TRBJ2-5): GAGVSQSPSNKVTEKGKDVELRCDPISGHTALYWYRQSLGQGLEFLIYFQGNSAPDKSGLPSDRFSAERTGGSVSTLTIQRTQQEDSAVYLCASSWPGRENQETQYFGPGTRLLVL.

In nucleotides, the CDR3 is TGTGCCAGCATTGGAGGCCAGGGACAGAATCAGCCCCAGCATTTT. It translates to CASIGGQGQNQPQHF. The chain is built from TRBV6-6 and TRBJ1-5, with TRBD1 identical over 7 bases. The CDR3 spans 15 residues. Germline assignment: CDR1 MNHNY and CDR2 SVGAGI (reference sequence). Trimming at V came to 7 bases and at J to 4 bases, leaving 10 bases not matched to a gene.